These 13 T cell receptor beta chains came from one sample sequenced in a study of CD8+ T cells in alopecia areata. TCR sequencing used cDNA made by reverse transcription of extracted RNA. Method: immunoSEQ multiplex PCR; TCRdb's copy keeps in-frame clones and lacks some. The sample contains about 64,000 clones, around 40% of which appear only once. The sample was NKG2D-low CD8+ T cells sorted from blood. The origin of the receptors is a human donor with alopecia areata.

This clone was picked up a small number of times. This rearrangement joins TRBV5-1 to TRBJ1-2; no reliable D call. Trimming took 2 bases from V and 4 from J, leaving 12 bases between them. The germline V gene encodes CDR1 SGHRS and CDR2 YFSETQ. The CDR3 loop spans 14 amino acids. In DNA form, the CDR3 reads TGCGCCAGCAGCTTCGGACGGGCCGCCTATGGCTACACCTTC. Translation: CASSFGRAAYGYTF.

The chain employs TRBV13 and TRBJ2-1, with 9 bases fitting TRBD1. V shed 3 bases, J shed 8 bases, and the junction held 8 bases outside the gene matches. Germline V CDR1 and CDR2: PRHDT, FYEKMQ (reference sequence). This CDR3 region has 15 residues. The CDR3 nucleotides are TGTGCCAGCAGCTTGAGGACAGGGGAACTCGATGAGCAGTTCTTC. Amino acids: CASSLRTGELDEQFF.

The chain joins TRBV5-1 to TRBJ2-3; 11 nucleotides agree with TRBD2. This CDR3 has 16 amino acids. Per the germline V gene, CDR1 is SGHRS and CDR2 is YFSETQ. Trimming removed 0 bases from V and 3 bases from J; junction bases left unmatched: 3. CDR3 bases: TGCGCCAGCAGCTTGGGGACTAGCGGGTCGACAGATACGCAGTATTTT. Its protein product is CASSLGTSGSTDTQYF.

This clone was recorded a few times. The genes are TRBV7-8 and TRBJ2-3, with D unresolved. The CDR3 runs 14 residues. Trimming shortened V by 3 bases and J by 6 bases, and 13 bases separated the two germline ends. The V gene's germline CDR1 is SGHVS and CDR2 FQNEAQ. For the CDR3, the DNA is TGTGCCAGCAGCTTGGGGTGGCCACAGGATACGCAGTATTTT. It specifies CASSLGWPQDTQYF. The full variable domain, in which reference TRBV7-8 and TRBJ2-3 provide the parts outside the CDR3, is GAGVSQSPRYKVAKRGQDVALRCDPISGHVSLFWYQQALGQGPEFLTYFQNEAQLDKSGLPSDRFFAERPEGSVSTLKIQRTQQEDSAVYLCASSLGWPQDTQYFGPGTRLTVL.

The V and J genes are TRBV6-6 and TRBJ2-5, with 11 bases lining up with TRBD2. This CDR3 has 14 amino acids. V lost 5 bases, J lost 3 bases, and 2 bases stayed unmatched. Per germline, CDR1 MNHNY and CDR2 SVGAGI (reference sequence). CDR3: CASSPLAGEETQYF. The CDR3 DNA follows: TGTGCCAGCAGTCCACTAGCGGGAGAAGAGACCCAGTACTTC.

The CDR3 DNA reads as TGTGCCAGCAGCCTGGGACAGGGGAACGGCTACACCTTC. Protein: CASSLGQGNGYTF. This chain joins TRBV6-5 and TRBJ1-2, with 10 bases matching TRBD1. Germline CDR1 reads MNHEY; CDR2 reads SVGAGI. Trimming removed 6 bases from V and 8 bases from J; junction bases left unmatched: 6. The CDR3 totals 13 residues.

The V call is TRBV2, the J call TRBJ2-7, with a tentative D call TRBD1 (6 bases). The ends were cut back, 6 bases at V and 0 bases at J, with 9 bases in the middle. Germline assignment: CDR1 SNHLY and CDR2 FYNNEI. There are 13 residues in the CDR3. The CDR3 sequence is CASSLDSSYEQYF. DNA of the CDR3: TGTGCCAGCAGCCTGGACAGCTCCTACGAGCAGTACTTC.

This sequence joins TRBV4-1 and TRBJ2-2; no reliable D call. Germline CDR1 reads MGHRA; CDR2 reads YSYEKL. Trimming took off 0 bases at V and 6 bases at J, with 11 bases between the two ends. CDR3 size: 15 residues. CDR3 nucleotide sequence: TGCGCCAGCAGCCAAGACCAGTTAGGGCCCGGGGAGCTGTTTTTT. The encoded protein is CASSQDQLGPGELFF.

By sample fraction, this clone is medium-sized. CDR3 sequence reads: CASSFVGGGYTF. The CDR3 nucleotides read TGTGCCAGCAGTTTCGTTGGTGGGGGCTACACCTTC. The chain carries TRBV6-5 and TRBJ1-2; D is unclear. The CDR3 runs 12 residues. V dropped 4 bases and J dropped 8 bases, with 11 bases sitting between them. Per germline, CDR1 MNHEY and CDR2 SVGAGI.

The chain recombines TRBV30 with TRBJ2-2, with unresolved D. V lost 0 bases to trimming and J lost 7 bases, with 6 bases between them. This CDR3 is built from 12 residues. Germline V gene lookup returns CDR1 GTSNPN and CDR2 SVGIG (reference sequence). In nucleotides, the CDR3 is TGTGCCTGGAGTGTTCGAGTCGGGGAGCTGTTTTTT. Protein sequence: CAWSVRVGELFF.

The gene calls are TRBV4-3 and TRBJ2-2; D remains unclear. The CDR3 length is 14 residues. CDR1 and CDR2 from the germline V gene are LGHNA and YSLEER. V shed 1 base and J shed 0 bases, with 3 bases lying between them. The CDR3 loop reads CASSQGSNTGELFF. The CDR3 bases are TGCGCCAGCAGCCAAGGATCGAACACCGGGGAGCTGTTTTTT.

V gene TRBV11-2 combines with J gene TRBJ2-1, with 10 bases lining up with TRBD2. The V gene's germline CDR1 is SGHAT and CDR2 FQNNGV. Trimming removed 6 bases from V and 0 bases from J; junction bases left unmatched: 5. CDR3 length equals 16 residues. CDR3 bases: TGTGCCAGCAGGTATACTAGCGGGAACTCCTACAATGAGCAGTTCTTC. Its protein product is CASRYTSGNSYNEQFF. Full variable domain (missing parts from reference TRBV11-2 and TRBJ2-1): EAGVAQSPRYKIIEKRQSVAFWCNPISGHATLYWYQQILGQGPKLLIQFQNNGVVDDSQLPKDRFSAERLKGVDSTLKIQPAKLEDSAVYLCASRYTSGNSYNEQFFGPGTRLTVL.

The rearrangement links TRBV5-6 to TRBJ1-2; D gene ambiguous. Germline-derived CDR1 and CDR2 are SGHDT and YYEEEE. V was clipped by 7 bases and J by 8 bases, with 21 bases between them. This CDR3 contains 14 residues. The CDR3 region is CASWPGKGHMGYTF. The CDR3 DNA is TGTGCCAGCTGGCCTGGGAAGGGCCATATGGGCTACACCTTC.